Listed below are T cell receptor beta chains from one sample, sequenced in a study of T-cell reconstitution after alpha-beta-depleted transplantation in children. TCRdb analysed the PCR reads with MiXCR anew, one entry per CDR3 protein. The table includes about 640,000 distinct CDR3 sequences, around a sixth detected once. The material sequenced was PBMCs from the stem cell graft donor, taken from the stem cell graft. Receptor source: a human donor who donated a stem cell graft to a child with acute myeloid leukemia. Each CDR3 is given with its conserved first and last residue. The D gene is left open where the match is weak. Clone size is stated in some rows and not others, as once, few, many or a class when expanded.

d_gene: NA; abundance: many; j_gene: TRBJ1-6; v_gene: TRBV12-3/TRBV12-4; CDR3aa: CASSLGGRYNSPLHF; CDR3nt: TGTGCCAGCAGTTTGGGCGGGCGCTATAATTCACCCCTCCACTTT
d_gene: NA; abundance: NA; j_gene: TRBJ1-5; v_gene: TRBV7-9; CDR3aa: CASAARDNQPQHF; CDR3nt: TGTGCCAGCGCTGCCCGGGACAATCAGCCCCAGCATTTT
d_gene: NA; abundance: NA; j_gene: TRBJ2-5; v_gene: TRBV7-2; CDR3aa: CASSIETQYF; CDR3nt: TGTGCCAGCAGTATAGAGACCCAGTACTTC
d_gene: TRBD2; abundance: few; j_gene: TRBJ2-5; v_gene: TRBV5-6; CDR3aa: CASSSLAGGNVWQETQYF; CDR3nt: TGTGCCAGCAGCTCTTTAGCGGGGGGGAATGTATGGCAAGAGACCCAGTACTTC
d_gene: NA; abundance: few; j_gene: TRBJ1-2; v_gene: TRBV4-3; CDR3aa: CASSQDYRANYGYTF; CDR3nt: TGCGCCAGCAGCCAAGATTACCGGGCCAACTATGGCTACACCTTC
d_gene: NA; abundance: NA; j_gene: TRBJ2-1; v_gene: TRBV12-5; CDR3aa: CASGNPGAEQFF; CDR3nt: TGTGCTAGTGGTAATCCTGGGGCTGAGCAGTTCTTC
d_gene: NA; abundance: few; j_gene: TRBJ2-7; v_gene: TRBV11-1; CDR3aa: CASSWSIMDGASSYEQYF; CDR3nt: TGTGCCAGCAGCTGGTCAATAATGGACGGAGCCAGCTCCTACGAGCAGTACTTC
d_gene: TRBD2; abundance: few; j_gene: TRBJ2-5; v_gene: TRBV14; CDR3aa: CASSQAGGQLVETQYF; CDR3nt: TGTGCCAGCAGCCAAGCGGGGGGGCAGTTGGTCGAGACCCAGTACTTC
d_gene: NA; abundance: many; j_gene: TRBJ2-1; v_gene: TRBV29-1; CDR3aa: CSVDLGTYNEQFF; CDR3nt: TGCAGCGTTGACTTGGGAACCTACAATGAGCAGTTCTTC
d_gene: TRBD1; abundance: few; j_gene: TRBJ2-6; v_gene: TRBV20-1; CDR3aa: CSARRDRISTGANVLTF; CDR3nt: TGCAGTGCTAGGAGGGACAGAATATCCACTGGGGCCAACGTCCTGACTTTC
d_gene: TRBD2; abundance: many; j_gene: TRBJ2-7; v_gene: TRBV20-1; CDR3aa: CSAIPGQRGDYEQYF; CDR3nt: TGCAGTGCTATTCCGGGCCAGCGGGGGGACTACGAGCAGTACTTC
d_gene: TRBD2; abundance: many; j_gene: TRBJ2-7; v_gene: TRBV7-2; CDR3aa: CASSVDIAGGGEQYF; CDR3nt: TGTGCCAGCAGCGTGGACATAGCGGGGGGTGGCGAGCAGTACTTC
d_gene: TRBD1; abundance: many; j_gene: TRBJ2-7; v_gene: TRBV12-3/TRBV12-4; CDR3aa: CASSSDRGEQYF; CDR3nt: TGTGCCAGCAGTTCCGACAGGGGCGAGCAGTACTTC
d_gene: NA; abundance: many; j_gene: TRBJ2-7; v_gene: TRBV29-1; CDR3aa: CSATGRFLYEQYF; CDR3nt: TGCAGCGCCACAGGACGCTTCCTCTACGAGCAGTACTTC
d_gene: TRBD2; abundance: many; j_gene: TRBJ2-3; v_gene: TRBV29-1; CDR3aa: CSALAGGKGDTQYF; CDR3nt: TGCAGCGCACTAGCGGGGGGAAAAGGGGATACGCAGTATTTT
d_gene: TRBD1; abundance: many; j_gene: TRBJ2-5; v_gene: TRBV7-2; CDR3aa: CASFRGLRSETQYF; CDR3nt: TGTGCCAGCTTCAGGGGGCTGAGAAGCGAGACCCAGTACTTC
d_gene: TRBD1; abundance: NA; j_gene: TRBJ1-1; v_gene: TRBV7-9; CDR3aa: CASSSGQGGTNTEAFF; CDR3nt: TGTGCCAGCAGCTCCGGACAGGGAGGTACGAACACTGAAGCTTTCTTT
d_gene: NA; abundance: many; j_gene: TRBJ1-1; v_gene: TRBV20-1; CDR3aa: CSAPSRGTEAFF; CDR3nt: TGCAGTGCCCCATCGCGTGGCACTGAAGCTTTCTTT
d_gene: NA; abundance: few; j_gene: TRBJ1-1; v_gene: TRBV11-2; CDR3aa: CASSLDRGRGGTEAFF; CDR3nt: TGTGCCAGCAGCTTAGATAGGGGCAGGGGAGGAACTGAAGCTTTCTTT